The 26 T cell receptor beta chains below come from one sample, sequenced in a study of OX40 agonist ivuxolimab in advanced cancers. Assay used: immunoSEQ multiplex PCR; TCRdb lists only in-frame clones, some missing. This sample has 70,000 to 80,000 clones, with roughly 85% found just once. Material: CD4+ or CD8+ T cells sorted from blood, obtained in a trial of the OX40 agonist ivuxolimab. These receptors came from an adult with an advanced solid tumor such as melanoma, head and neck, liver or kidney cancer.

The gene calls are TRBV7-9 and TRBJ2-7; possible D gene TRBD1, 6 bases. The CDR3 covers 16 residues. Looked up from germline, CDR1 is SEHNR and CDR2 is FQNEAQ (reference sequence). The germline V and J ends were trimmed by 1 base and 7 bases, with 20 bases remaining between them. The CDR3 bases are TGTGCCAGCAGCTTAGACACACCGGCAGGGGAAAGAGAGCAGTACTTC. This gives the protein CASSLDTPAGEREQYF.

The chain links TRBV13 to TRBJ1-2; TRBD1 matches 9 bases. With V trimmed by 5 bases and J by 0 bases, 7 bases remained unmatched. The CDR3 extends over 16 amino acids. CDR1 and CDR2 from the germline V gene are PRHDT and FYEKMQ (reference sequence). The DNA for the CDR3 is TGTGCCAGCAGCGCCCGGGACAGGGTCTCTAACTATGGCTACACCTTC. This codes for CASSARDRVSNYGYTF. Full variable domain (remainder filled in from reference TRBV13 and TRBJ1-2): AAGVIQSPRHLIKEKRETATLKCYPIPRHDTVYWYQQGPGQDPQFLISFYEKMQSDKGSIPDRFSAQQFSDYHSELNMSSLELGDSALYFCASSARDRVSNYGYTFGSGTRLTVV.

The CDR3 reads CASSPQGAGNEQFF. CDR3 in DNA: TGTGCCAGCTCACCACAGGGGGCAGGCAATGAGCAGTTCTTC. The genes are TRBV18 and TRBJ2-1; TRBD1 matches 7 bases. The germline gives CDR1 KGHSH, CDR2 LQKENI. V was pared by 1 base and J by 6 bases, with 3 bases of the junction left unmatched. CDR3 length: 14 amino acids.

The chain employs TRBV6-1 and TRBJ2-7; D is undetermined. This CDR3 region has 13 residues. The germline V gene encodes CDR1 MNHNS and CDR2 SASEGT. V lost 1 base and J lost 5, with 9 bases in between. CDR3 in DNA: TGTGCCAGCAGTGAAGGAGGATGGGACGAGCAGTACTTC. It yields the protein CASSEGGWDEQYF.

This clone was observed a handful of times. The chain is built from TRBV7-9 and TRBJ2-7; D perhaps matches TRBD2 (5 bases). Trimming stripped 2 bases from V and 0 bases from J, with 8 bases between. This CDR3 has 14 amino acids. Germline V gene sequence: CDR1 SEHNR, CDR2 FQNEAQ (reference sequence). CDR3 amino acids: CASSLSGNSYEQYF. DNA for the CDR3: TGTGCCAGCAGCTTATCCGGGAACTCCTACGAGCAGTACTTC.

The V and J genes are TRBV6-5 and TRBJ2-7; D is perhaps TRBD2 (5 bases). The CDR3 sequence is 14 residues long. V lost 2 bases and J 3 bases, leaving 11 bases between the germline ends. Germline V gene sequence: CDR1 MNHEY, CDR2 SVGAGI. The CDR3, as DNA: TGTGCCAGCAGTTACAGGCCAGCGGACTACGAGCAGTACTTC. It translates to CASSYRPADYEQYF.

The chain recombines TRBV28 with TRBJ2-1, with D perhaps TRBD1 or TRBD2 (6 bases each). CDR1 and CDR2 from the germline V gene are MDHEN and SYDVKM. V was trimmed by 5 bases and J by 1 base, leaving 15 bases between them. The CDR3 length is 16 residues. The CDR3 spells CASSLSGQSSYNEQFF. CDR3 in DNA: TGTGCCAGCAGTCTTAGCGGACAGAGTTCCTACAATGAGCAGTTCTTC.

The J gene is TRBJ1-1, the V gene TRBV6-1; 7 bases match TRBD1. Germline-derived CDR1 and CDR2 are MNHNS and SASEGT. Losses at the gene ends were 7 bases for V and 4 bases for J; bases not matched to a gene: 9. This CDR3 region has 14 residues. CDR3 nucleotide sequence: TGTGCCAGCACCCGCTTAGGGGGCGGCACTGAAGCTTTCTTT. Residues: CASTRLGGGTEAFF.

CDR3 loop: CASSTGRARENEQYF. The CDR3 coding sequence is TGTGCCAGTAGTACGGGAAGGGCTCGGGAAAACGAGCAGTACTTC. This rearrangement joins TRBV19 to TRBJ2-7; D is perhaps TRBD2 (5 bases). This CDR3 region has 15 residues. Germline V lookup: CDR1 LNHDA, CDR2 SQIVND (reference sequence). V was trimmed by 4 bases and J by 5 bases, leaving 18 bases between them.

V gene TRBV7-9 combines with J gene TRBJ2-7, with 8 bases fitting TRBD1. This CDR3 contains 14 residues. The ends lost 5 bases at V and 1 base at J; junction bases unmatched: 4. Germline CDR1 and CDR2: SEHNR and FQNEAQ (reference sequence). Here the CDR3 DNA reads TGTGCCAGCAGCCACGACAGGGGTTCCTACGAGCAGTACTTC. This sequence encodes CASSHDRGSYEQYF. The whole variable domain, remainder taken from reference TRBV7-9 and TRBJ2-7, is DTGVSQNPRHKITKRGQNVTFRCDPISEHNRLYWYRQTLGQGPEFLTYFQNEAQLEKSRLLSDRFSAERPKGSFSTLEIQRTEQGDSAMYLCASSHDRGSYEQYFGPGTRLTVT.

The chain has TRBV5-1 and TRBJ1-1; D possibly corresponds to TRBD1 (5 bases). The CDR3 sequence is 15 residues long. Trimming took 0 bases from V and 4 from J, leaving 13 bases between them. Germline V gene data show CDR1 as SGHRS and CDR2 as YFSETQ. The CDR3 DNA follows: TGCGCCAGCAGCTTGGATTGGGGGATAGGCACTGAAGCTTTCTTT. Residues: CASSLDWGIGTEAFF.

The chain is built from TRBV19 and TRBJ2-3, with 9 bases aligning to TRBD1. There are 16 residues in the CDR3. V shed 1 base, J shed 4 bases, and the junction held 6 bases outside the gene matches. CDR1 and CDR2 from the germline V gene are LNHDA and SQIVND (reference sequence). CDR3 in amino acids: CASSIGYRGQPDTQYF. The CDR3 region has the DNA TGTGCCAGTAGTATAGGTTACAGGGGGCAGCCAGATACGCAGTATTTT.

This chain links TRBV7-6 with TRBJ2-1; D might be TRBD2 (6 bases). CDR1 and CDR2 (germline): SGHVS, FNYEAQ. Trimming removed 4 bases from V and 3 bases from J, with 10 bases in between. The CDR3 contains 14 residues. The CDR3 loop reads CASSSEGNYNEQFF. CDR3 sequence (DNA): TGTGCCAGCAGCTCGGAGGGGAACTACAATGAGCAGTTCTTC. Variable domain in full (rest from reference TRBV7-6 and TRBJ2-1): GAGVSQSPRYKVTKRGQDVALRCDPISGHVSLYWYRQALGQGPEFLTYFNYEAQQDKSGLPNDRFSAERPEGSISTLTIQRTEQRDSAMYRCASSSEGNYNEQFFGPGTRLTVL.

The rearrangement joins TRBV6-5 to TRBJ1-5; D may be TRBD1 (5 bases). V dropped 4 bases and J dropped 6 bases, with 13 bases sitting between them. CDR1 is MNHEY and CDR2 is SVGAGI in the germline V gene. The CDR3 loop spans 14 amino acids. The CDR3 region is CASSSISGSQPQHF. In nucleotides, the CDR3 is TGTGCCAGCAGTTCAATTTCAGGGAGTCAGCCCCAGCATTTT.

This clone has only a few counts. One end of the junction is discordant with germline, which a read error may explain. This same CDR3 is encoded by further DNA sequences in the sample. This chain uses TRBV7-9 with TRBJ2-7; no definite D call. The CDR3 runs to 12 residues. The V gene's germline CDR1 is SEHNR and CDR2 FQNEAQ (reference sequence). CDR3: CASSPSSYEQYF. CDR3 sequence (DNA): TGTGCCAGCAGCCCGAGCTCCTATGAGCAGTACTTC. The complete variable domain, with remaining parts taken from reference TRBV7-9 and TRBJ2-7, reads DTGVSQNPRHKITKRGQNVTFRCDPISEHNRLYWYRQTLGQGPEFLTYFQNEAQLEKSRLLSDRFSAERPKGSFSTLEIQRTEQGDSAMYLCASSPSSYEQYFGPGTRLTVT.

V is TRBV7-6 and J is TRBJ2-7, with TRBD2 identical over 7 bases. CDR1 is SGHVS, CDR2 FNYEAQ, per germline. The CDR3 has 15 amino acids. J lost 5 bases, V lost 1 base, and 8 bases had no gene match. The CDR3 loop is CASSLGGGPLNEQYF. The DNA of the CDR3 is TGTGCCAGCAGCTTAGGGGGAGGGCCCCTAAACGAGCAGTACTTC.

This clone was seen a few times. This chain links TRBV29-1 with TRBJ2-7; D ambiguous. This CDR3 comprises 15 residues. Germline V gives CDR1 SQVTM, CDR2 ANQGSEA. V gave up 2 bases and J gave up 7 bases, with 21 bases separating them. The CDR3 coding sequence is TGCAGCGTTGAAAGACCAGTGCACGGGTTGAGAGAGCAGTACTTC. Amino acid sequence: CSVERPVHGLREQYF.

This rearrangement joins TRBV2 to TRBJ2-7; 9 bases are shared with TRBD1. The CDR3 loop spans 14 amino acids. The V and J ends lost 6 bases and 3 bases, in that order; junction bases with no gene match: 6. Germline lookup yields CDR1 SNHLY and CDR2 FYNNEI. CDR3: CASREQGANYEQYF. DNA for the CDR3: TGTGCCAGCAGGGAACAGGGGGCGAACTACGAGCAGTACTTC.

This chain uses TRBV10-3 with TRBJ2-7, with D unclear. CDR1 is ENHRY, CDR2 SYGVKD, per germline. Trimming stripped 3 bases from V and 0 bases from J, with 6 bases between. CDR3 length equals 13 residues. In DNA, the CDR3 is TGTGCCATCAGTGAACTAATCTCCTACGAGCAGTACTTC. Translation: CAISELISYEQYF.

The chain links TRBV28 to TRBJ1-1, with TRBD1 as a possible D gene (6 bases). The V and J ends lost 6 bases and 4 bases respectively, with 15 bases between them. The CDR3 is 14 amino acids. CDR1 MDHEN and CDR2 SYDVKM come from the germline V gene. The CDR3: CASRPQTGITEAFF. CDR3 nucleotide sequence: TGTGCCAGCAGGCCCCAAACAGGGATCACTGAAGCTTTCTTT.

The chain is built from TRBV6-1 and TRBJ1-5, with D unclear. Trimming stripped 3 bases from V and 4 bases from J, with 4 bases between. This CDR3 has 12 amino acids. Germline loops: CDR1 MNHNS, CDR2 SASEGT. The CDR3 loop is CASSDPNQPQHF. CDR3 DNA: TGTGCCAGCAGTGACCCGAATCAGCCCCAGCATTTT.

This clone showed up just a few times. This chain connects TRBV6-1 to TRBJ2-7, with TRBD2 as a possible D gene (5 bases). The CDR3 loop spans 14 amino acids. V was clipped by 3 bases and J by 3 bases, with 12 bases between them. CDR1 is MNHNS and CDR2 is SASEGT in the germline V gene. CDR3 in amino acids: CASSEPRRVYEQYF. CDR3 nucleotide sequence: TGTGCCAGCAGTGAGCCTCGGCGGGTCTACGAGCAGTACTTC.

This rearrangement joins TRBV14 to TRBJ2-2; D call uncertain. The CDR3 contains 11 residues. Per germline, CDR1 SGHDN and CDR2 FVKESK. V was trimmed by 1 base and J by 8 bases, leaving 2 bases between them. This chain's CDR3 is CASSQVGELFF. Here the CDR3 DNA reads TGTGCCAGCAGCCAAGTAGGGGAGCTGTTTTTT. The full variable domain, completed using reference TRBV14 and TRBJ2-2, is EAGVTQFPSHSVIEKGQTVTLRCDPISGHDNLYWYRRVMGKEIKFLLHFVKESKQDESGMPNNRFLAERTGGTYSTLKVQPAELEDSGVYFCASSQVGELFFGEGSRLTVL.

This clone was seen only once. V is TRBV5-8 and J is TRBJ1-4, with 8 bases that match TRBD1. V gave up 2 bases and J gave up 10 bases; unmatched junction bases: 4. Germline CDR1 reads SGHTS; CDR2 reads YDEGEE. This CDR3 contains 13 residues. This chain's CDR3 is CASSFDRGGKLFF. For the CDR3, the DNA is TGTGCCAGCAGCTTCGACAGGGGAGGAAAACTGTTTTTT.

This chain connects TRBV7-9 to TRBJ2-4; weak D call: TRBD1 (5 bases). The length of the CDR3 is 12 residues. V lost 6 bases, J lost 15 bases, and 18 bases lay in between. Germline V CDR1 and CDR2: SEHNR, FQNEAQ (reference sequence). The CDR3 nucleotides are TGTGCCAGCAGTCGGACGAGCAGGGTATGGTACTTC. It translates to CASSRTSRVWYF.

This sequence joins TRBV5-1 and TRBJ2-1; 11 bases map to TRBD2. Germline assignment: CDR1 SGHRS and CDR2 YFSETQ. J was trimmed by 4 bases and V by 4 bases; bases with no gene match: 13. The CDR3 contains 18 residues. CDR3 DNA sequence: TGCGCCAGCAGCCTTTCAGGTTCGGGGACTAGCGGATACAATGAGCAGTTCTTC. It encodes CASSLSGSGTSGYNEQFF.